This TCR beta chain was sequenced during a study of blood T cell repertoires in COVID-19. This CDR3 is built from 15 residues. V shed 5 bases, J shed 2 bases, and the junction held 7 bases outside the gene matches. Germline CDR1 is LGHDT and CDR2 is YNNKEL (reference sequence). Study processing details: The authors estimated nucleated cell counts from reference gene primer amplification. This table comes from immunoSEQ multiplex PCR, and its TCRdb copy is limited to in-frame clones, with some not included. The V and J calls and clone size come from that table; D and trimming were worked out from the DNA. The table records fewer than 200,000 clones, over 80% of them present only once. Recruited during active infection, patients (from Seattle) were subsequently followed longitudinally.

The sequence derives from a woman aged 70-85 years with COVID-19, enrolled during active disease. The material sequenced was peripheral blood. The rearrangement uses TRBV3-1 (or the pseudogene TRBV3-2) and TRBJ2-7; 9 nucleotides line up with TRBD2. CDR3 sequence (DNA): TGTGCCAGCAGCTTGAGGAGCGGGAGGCCCTACGAGCAGTACTTC. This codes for CASSLRSGRPYEQYF.